The clone carrying this TCR beta chain has ten or more counts. What it binds is not known. This sample is drawn from a study of T cell repertoires in cytomegalovirus infection. In the study overall: Alongside well-studied HLA-B-restricted CMV epitopes, recently identified HLA-C-restricted CMV epitopes were also used.

CDR3 size: 12 residues. V lost 5 bases, J lost 4 bases, and 9 bases lay in between. The germline gives CDR1 SEHNR, CDR2 FQNEAQ (reference sequence). TCRdb itself ran the reads through MiXCR, one entry per CDR3 protein. This table has around 900,000 distinct CDR3 sequences, approximately 31% appearing once. Source: cultured CD8+ T cells from PBMCs, taken from culture after CMV antigen stimulation. The clonotype originates from a human donor in good health (CMV status not recorded). Some clones in this sample may be carry-over from other donors' samples. The rearrangement joins TRBV7-9 to TRBJ2-7; D remains unclear. CDR3 region: CASSRRQYEQYV. In DNA, the CDR3 is TGTGCCAGCAGCCGGCGGCAATACGAGCAGTACGTC.